The 6 T cell receptor beta chains below were found in one sample sequenced in a study of blood T cell repertoires in COVID-19. Some clones are missing from TCRdb's copy, which holds only in-frame ones; the method was immunoSEQ multiplex PCR. The top ten clones hold about 4.5% of a sample with about 440,000 clones, approximately 90% of them seen once. Sequenced sample: peripheral blood. These receptors originate from a woman in her twenties or thirties with acute or convalescent COVID-19.

This rearrangement joins TRBV4-1 to TRBJ2-1, with 11 bases matching TRBD2. Trimming took 4 bases from V and 2 from J; bases not matched to a gene: 4. The CDR3 is 16 residues long. Germline V gene sequence: CDR1 MGHRA, CDR2 YSYEKL. This chain's CDR3 is CASSPNSGGAYNEQFF. CDR3 bases: TGCGCCAGCAGCCCCAATAGCGGGGGGGCCTACAATGAGCAGTTCTTC.

V is TRBV14 and J is TRBJ2-7; TRBD2 matches 8 bases. The junction had 7 bases not matched to a gene; V was cut back by 5 bases and J by 4 bases. Germline V lookup: CDR1 SGHDN, CDR2 FVKESK. The CDR3 contains 14 residues. The CDR3 DNA reads TGTGCCAGCAGCGAACCGGGACTAGGTTACGAGCAGTACTTC. This sequence encodes CASSEPGLGYEQYF.

J is TRBJ2-3 and V is TRBV12-3 or TRBV12-4; 8 bases are shared with TRBD2. J lost 5 bases, V lost 6 bases, and 4 bases had no gene match. The CDR3 is 13 residues long. This CDR3 reads CASRFGTRDTQYF. DNA of the CDR3: TGTGCCAGCAGGTTTGGGACTAGAGATACGCAGTATTTT.

This chain's CDR3 is CASSSYPGVTEAFF. The CDR3 nucleotides read TGCGCCAGCAGCTCCTACCCAGGGGTTACTGAAGCTTTCTTT. The rearrangement joins TRBV5-1 to TRBJ1-1; TRBD1 might be the D (6 bases). Trimming took off 3 bases at V and 5 bases at J, with 14 bases between the two ends. This CDR3 contains 14 residues. Germline CDR1 reads SGHRS; CDR2 reads YFSETQ.

This chain uses TRBV29-1 with TRBJ1-1; D unresolved. With 4 bases removed from V and 4 bases from J, the gap between germline ends came to 16 bases. The germline CDR1 and CDR2 sequences are SQVTM and ANQGSEA. The CDR3 length is 14 residues. The CDR3 nucleotides are TGCAGCGTTGGGCCTGGACGGGGTGGCACTGAAGCTTTCTTT. Translating gives CSVGPGRGGTEAFF. Based on the CDR3 plus reference TRBV29-1 and TRBJ1-1, the full variable domain is SAVISQKPSRDICQRGTSLTIQCQVDSQVTMMFWYRQQPGQSLTLIATANQGSEATYESGFVIDKFPISRPNLTFSTLTVSNMSPEDSSIYLCSVGPGRGGTEAFFGQGTRLTVV.

The chain links TRBV28 to TRBJ2-2; 7 positions agree with TRBD2. Trimming cost V 7 bases and J 9 bases; bases outside gene matches: 11. The CDR3 is 14 residues long. CDR1 is MDHEN and CDR2 is SYDVKM in the germline V gene. The CDR3 reads CASTRGDLTWELFF. CDR3 DNA: TGTGCCAGCACCCGGGGGGATCTAACCTGGGAGCTGTTTTTT.